This T cell receptor (beta chain) was documented in a study of shared clonotypes between healthy human individuals. Background on the study: Donor composition was a couple of women and three men, aged 18 to 49.

The study's findings and limits: Compared with clonotypes that all four donors shared, non-shared clonotypes had lower generation probabilities. Among the subsets, naive ones generally showed larger estimated richness than memory ones.

As concerns this clone: Its specificity is not known. This clone may be a read error of a much larger clone one base away.

Libraries were prepared by immunoSEQ multiplex PCR; TCRdb keeps only in-frame clonotypes and omits some of them. The sample holds some 660,000 clones, around 78% seen once. The CDR3 has 12 amino acids. Germline CDR1 MNHNS, CDR2 SASEGT. V gave up 2 bases and J gave up 4 bases, with 5 bases separating them. The receptor was isolated from a woman in her thirties in good health. The chain is built from TRBV6-1 and TRBJ2-5, with D unresolved. Specimen: memory CD4+ T cells sorted from blood. Subset: CD45RA-negative fraction. As DNA, the CDR3 is TGTGCCAGCAGTGAACGGAGAGAGACCCAGTACTTC. It yields the protein CASSERRETQYF.